Sequencing of this T cell receptor (beta chain) was carried out in a study of cytomegalovirus exposure and HLA in healthy donors. The PCR contained 60 Vbeta and 13 Jbeta primers. The data were produced by immunoSEQ multiplex PCR, yet TCRdb's version contains in-frame clones alone and is incomplete. The sample gives around 180,000 clones, 78% of which show up once; approximately 6% is in the top ten. V was cut by 6 bases and J by 1 base, with 11 bases left in between. CDR1 is SGHRS and CDR2 is YFSETQ in the germline V gene. This CDR3 contains 13 residues. Sequencing was performed on PBMCs. This TCR was sampled from a woman in her twenties or thirties in good health and CMV-seropositive. The chain combines TRBV5-1 with TRBJ2-7; the D gene is possibly TRBD2 (6 bases). Here the CDR3 reads CASTTGGSYEQYF. The CDR3 DNA follows: TGCGCCAGCACCACCGGGGGTTCCTACGAGCAGTACTTC.